The rows below give T cell receptor beta chains drawn from one sample of a study of blood T cell repertoires in COVID-19. Only in-frame clones appear in the TCRdb table, and some are missing; sequencing was by immunoSEQ multiplex PCR. This sample has over 85,000 clones, with 85% found just once. Sequencing used peripheral blood. These receptor sequences come from a man aged 80 or over with acute or convalescent COVID-19. CDR3s include the opening cysteine and the closing phenylalanine or tryptophan. Fields, in order: clone size, D gene, J gene, V gene, CDR3 protein, CDR3 DNA. The D gene is left open where the match is weak. Not every row has a clone size; where given, it reads once, few, many or a size class.

size: .
D: TRBD1
J: TRBJ1-5
V: TRBV29-1
CDR3: CSVSAGGTNQPQHF
DNA: TGCAGCGTATCTGCAGGGGGCACAAATCAGCCCCAGCATTTT

size: once
D: TRBD1
J: TRBJ2-4
V: TRBV5-5
CDR3: CASSLVGQGELNIQYF
DNA: TGTGCCAGCAGCTTGGTGGGACAGGGGGAACTAAACATTCAGTACTTC

size: .
D: TRBD1
J: TRBJ1-5
V: TRBV28
CDR3: CASSEQGWSNQPQHF
DNA: TGTGCCAGCAGTGAACAGGGGTGGTCTAATCAGCCCCAGCATTTT

size: .
D: .
J: TRBJ1-3
V: TRBV6-1
CDR3: CASSVGRGTGNTIYF
DNA: TGTGCCAGCAGTGTGGGCAGAGGGACTGGAAACACCATATATTTT

size: .
D: .
J: TRBJ1-4
V: TRBV19
CDR3: CATKGDNEKLFF
DNA: TGTGCCACAAAGGGGGACAATGAAAAACTGTTTTTT

size: once
D: TRBD1
J: TRBJ2-3
V: TRBV11-3
CDR3: CASSRDRGLGDTQYF
DNA: TGTGCCAGCAGCCGGGACAGGGGGTTAGGAGATACGCAGTATTTT

size: .
D: TRBD1
J: TRBJ2-1
V: TRBV5-5
CDR3: CASSSFGQGYNEQFF
DNA: TGTGCCAGCAGCTCCTTCGGACAGGGATACAATGAGCAGTTCTTC

size: .
D: TRBD1
J: TRBJ2-5
V: TRBV18
CDR3: CASSPPGQGETQYF
DNA: TGTGCCAGCTCACCACCAGGACAGGGTGAGACCCAGTACTTC

size: .
D: .
J: TRBJ1-6
V: TRBV4-3
CDR3: CASSQAGVASPLHF
DNA: TGCGCCAGCAGCCAAGCAGGGGTTGCTTCACCCCTCCACTTT

size: .
D: .
J: TRBJ1-2
V: TRBV29-1
CDR3: CSAEGEGFYGYTF
DNA: TGCAGCGCCGAGGGGGAGGGATTCTATGGCTACACCTTC

size: once
D: .
J: TRBJ2-7
V: TRBV3-1/TRBV3-2
CDR3: CASSLSDTRSYEQYF
DNA: TGTGCCAGCAGCCTAAGCGATACCCGTTCCTACGAGCAGTACTTC

size: .
D: TRBD2
J: TRBJ2-7
V: TRBV5-6
CDR3: CASSLAAGGPSEQYF
DNA: TGTGCCAGCAGCTTGGCAGCGGGAGGGCCTTCCGAGCAGTACTTC

size: .
D: .
J: TRBJ1-1
V: TRBV7-3
CDR3: CASSWGGGTESEAFF
DNA: TGTGCCAGCAGCTGGGGTGGGGGCACAGAATCTGAAGCTTTCTTT